This T cell receptor beta chain is drawn from a study of CD8+ T cells in alopecia areata. Regarding the study as a whole: Scalp sequencing also captures normal skin's resident alphabeta T cells. Relative to normal scalp, lesional scalp, especially alopecia totalis/universalis, showed higher clonality.

This clone was counted a few times. Its target is unknown. cDNA reverse transcribed from extracted RNA served as the sequencing template. This table comes from immunoSEQ multiplex PCR, and its TCRdb copy is limited to in-frame clones, with some not included. The repertoire consists of more than 95,000 clones, with 45% to 60% occurring once and the leading ten covering roughly 8.8%. This CDR3 is 17 amino acids long. Per germline, CDR1 SGDLS and CDR2 YYNGEE. V trimming: 4 bases; J trimming: 1 base; junction bases outside the gene matches: 8. The genes are TRBV9 and TRBJ2-1; 10 bases map to TRBD1. The specimen was CD4+ T cells sorted from blood. The receptor was derived from a human donor in good health. The CDR3: CASSSPRDRGSYNEQFF. CDR3 sequence (DNA): TGTGCCAGCAGCTCCCCCCGGGACAGGGGATCCTACAATGAGCAGTTCTTC.